The sequence of this T cell receptor beta chain was determined in a study of CD8 T cells in Susac syndrome. Study-level points and caveats: Regarding the TCR sequencing and HLA analysis, the study admitted that a relatively small number of individuals were involved.

The V end lost 4 bases, the J end lost 1 base, and 7 bases lay between the germline ends. CDR1 LGHDT and CDR2 YNNKEL come from the germline V gene (reference sequence). This CDR3 is built from 14 residues. TCR beta sequencing covered blood CD8+ and CD4+ T cells. Negative isolation was applied to CD8+ and CD4+ T cells, and FACS enrichment was applied to TEMRA cells. With respect to this clonotype: Its cognate antigen is unknown.

RNA totalling about 0.45 to 1 ug underwent reverse transcription with random hexamers. TCR beta CDR3 was amplified by immunoSEQ covering 54 Vbeta and 13 Jbeta. TCRdb analysed the immunoSEQ multiplex PCR reads with MiXCR anew, one entry per CDR3 protein. Seen here are about 130,000 distinct CDR3 sequences, around nine tenths observed once, and the top ten hold approximately 0.24%. Sequencing was carried out using CD8+ T cells from PBMCs. The sequence derives from a human donor with multiple sclerosis. The chain uses TRBV3-1 and TRBJ2-2, with a possible D match to TRBD2 (5 bases). The CDR3 bases are TGTGCCAGCAGCCCGGGGATGAACACCGGGGAGCTGTTTTTT. It translates to CASSPGMNTGELFF. Together with reference TRBV3-1 and TRBJ2-2, the CDR3 gives the full variable domain: DTAVSQTPKYLVTQMGNDKSIKCEQNLGHDTMYWYKQDSKKFLKIMFSYNNKELIINETVPNRFSPKSPDKAHLNLHINSLELGDSAVYFCASSPGMNTGELFFGEGSRLTVL.